This TCR beta chain was found in a study of T cell responses to AZD1222 COVID-19 vaccine (dated by TCRdb to about 2021). Looking at the study overall: Because spike-specific TCR depth and breadth did not differ between the two schedules, AZD1222 recipients who got a second dose at roughly 4 weeks were pooled with those who got a second dose at roughly 12 weeks. TCR sequencing was performed for about 250 trial participants, of whom roughly 200 were given two doses of AZD1222 and around 25 were given two doses of MenACWY control vaccine. Trial participants were enrolled into age subgroups of 18-55, 56-69 and 70-plus years, which contained approximately 150, 28 and 58 TCR-sequenced participants, respectively. Study-wide conclusions, independent of this receptor: The 56-69-year group was small, and its depth increase did not reach significance, likely because of low power. Vaccine-associated CD4 TCRs spanned the whole spike protein, with dominant responses in regions 160-218 and 743-854. Epitopes outside the regions mutated in the B.1.351 and B.1.1.7 variants were reportedly recognized by nearly half of the unique spike-specific TCRs. A significant rise in spike-specific TCR breadth and depth was observed after two AZD1222 doses relative to day 0 and relative to MenACWY recipients. Most participants were white British and females outnumbered males, and the authors suggested that clonal diversity may have been underestimated. Only five or six AZD1222 recipients were SARS-CoV-2 seropositive at baseline, limiting conclusions about previously exposed vaccinees. Because no day 14 peak-response samples were available, the repertoires could be characterized only after the peak T cell response.

Comment on this clone: It lacks a known antigen. No much larger clonotype is one base removed from it; base qualities were not supplied.

The CDR3 regions of human TCRbeta chains were analyzed by immunosequencing. As for the original processing: TCRs in the repertoires were compared against a reference library of SARS-CoV-2-specific TCRs that had been generated with the MIRA antigen-specificity platform. Breadth was defined as the fraction of unique TCRs that were SARS-CoV-2-associated. Depth was defined as the fraction of total T cells that were SARS-CoV-2-associated. Using the MIRA data, each spike-specific TCR was mapped to the spike region that the TCR reacts to and placed in a CD4 or CD8 class. Log10-transformed breadth and depth values were compared by one-way ANOVA with Sidak's multiple comparisons tests. Not all clones reach the TCRdb copy of this immuneACCESS table, which keeps in-frame sequences only. Checked studies attribute under half of the gap to unresolved V genes and leave the rest unexplained. That table furnishes V, J and clone size, whereas the DNA furnished D and trimming. For this sample there are 130,000 or so clones; 92% appear just once. The ten top clones hold 1.1% of the sample.

The time point label of this sample denotes: baseline before first vaccination. Samples from vaccinated people were obtained from the UK trials COV001 and COV002, which included a single-blind randomized controlled phase 2/3 trial of AZD1222 (ChAdOx1 nCoV-19) in healthy adults. Trial participant PBMC samples were collected at day 0 and day 28 after the second dose for TCRbeta chain sequencing. The CDR3 contains 13 residues, cysteine and phenylalanine counted. CDR3 DNA is the only sequence kept; it has 39 bases, read in frame from the first base. Trimming leaves V shorter by 8 bases and J shorter by 2 bases, with the junction holding 4 bases beyond the gene matches. CDR1 is given as GTSNPN and CDR2 as SVGIG, both from the germline V gene (reference sequence).

The receptor was isolated from an adult in good health. The chain employs TRBV30 and TRBJ2-7; 12 middle bases align to TRBD2. The sequencing here drew on peripheral blood, taken on day 0 of AZD1222 vaccination. The DNA is as follows: TGTGCCCCTAGCGGGAGGGATCCCTACGAGCAGTACTTC. This sequence encodes CAPSGRDPYEQYF.